These T cell receptor beta chains were read from a single sample in a study of cytomegalovirus exposure and HLA in healthy donors. Method: immunoSEQ multiplex PCR; TCRdb's copy keeps in-frame clones and lacks some. In all, the sample yields tens of thousands of clones. The sequencing sample was made of PBMCs. These receptors originate from a woman under 40 in good health and CMV-seropositive. CDR3s include the opening cysteine and the closing phenylalanine or tryptophan. D genes are given only for firm matches.

CDR3 protein | CDR3 DNA | D gene | J gene | V gene
CASSPDRVNSPLHF | TGTGCCAGCAGCCCCGACAGGGTGAATTCACCCCTCCACTTT | TRBD1 | TRBJ1-6 | TRBV7-9
CASSPSQGHEQFF | TGTGCCAGCAGCCCCTCACAGGGCCATGAGCAGTTCTTC | . | TRBJ2-1 | TRBV6-5
CASGWLKSEAFF | TGTGCTAGTGGTTGGCTCAAAAGTGAAGCTTTCTTT | . | TRBJ1-1 | TRBV12-5
CAIMLAGGRYNEQFF | TGTGCCATCATGCTAGCGGGGGGGCGTTACAATGAGCAGTTCTTC | TRBD2 | TRBJ2-1 | TRBV28
CASSYQTGLGGQYF | TGTGCCAGCAGCTACCAGACTGGACTAGGGGGGCAGTACTTC | . | TRBJ2-7 | TRBV13
CASSLGAREKLFF | TGTGCCAGCAGTTTAGGGGCGCGGGAAAAACTGTTTTTT | . | TRBJ1-4 | TRBV28
CASSVASGGAGELFF | TGTGCCAGCAGCGTGGCTAGCGGGGGCGCAGGGGAGCTGTTTTTT | TRBD2 | TRBJ2-2 | TRBV9
CASSLFRGASSYEQYF | TGTGCCAGCAGCTTGTTTAGGGGTGCGAGCTCCTACGAGCAGTACTTC | . | TRBJ2-7 | TRBV5-6
CASSGREPNIMNTEAFF | TGCGCCAGCAGCGGCCGGGAGCCCAATATCATGAACACTGAAGCTTTCTTT | . | TRBJ1-1 | TRBV5-1
CASSQGQSTERGTGNTGELFF | TGTGCCAGCAGCCAAGGACAGAGTACAGAAAGGGGTACGGGGAACACCGGGGAGCTGTTTTTT | . | TRBJ2-2 | TRBV7-3
CASSQDRGRNSPLHF | TGTGCCAGCAGCCAGGACAGGGGGCGGAATTCACCCCTCCACTTT | TRBD1 | TRBJ1-6 | TRBV5-5
CASSQGTGAYEQYF | TGCGCCAGCAGCCAAGGGACAGGTGCCTACGAGCAGTACTTC | TRBD1 | TRBJ2-7 | TRBV5-1
CSVGDTGGREQYF | TGCAGCGTTGGGGATACAGGGGGCCGCGAGCAGTACTTC | TRBD1 | TRBJ2-7 | TRBV29-1
CASSLAGGFSYEQYF | TGCGCCAGCAGCTTGGCCGGCGGGTTCTCCTACGAGCAGTACTTC | . | TRBJ2-7 | TRBV5-1
CATAGTGNYGYTF | TGTGCCACCGCCGGGACAGGGAACTATGGCTACACCTTC | TRBD1 | TRBJ1-2 | TRBV10-3
CSARDRADTEAFF | TGCAGCGCCCGGGACAGGGCTGACACTGAAGCTTTCTTT | TRBD1 | TRBJ1-1 | TRBV29-1
CASPPDEKLFF | TGTGCCAGCCCCCCGGATGAAAAACTGTTTTTT | . | TRBJ1-4 | TRBV28
CASSTGGDFSSGANVLTF | TGTGCCAGCAGCACCGGGGGGGACTTTTCCTCTGGGGCCAACGTCCTGACTTTC | . | TRBJ2-6 | TRBV21-1
CSVQSMGGAYGYTF | TGCAGCGTGCAGTCGATGGGGGGGGCCTATGGCTACACCTTC | . | TRBJ1-2 | TRBV29-1
CACRDNERGTDKQYF | TGTGCCTGCAGGGACAATGAGAGGGGCACAGATAAGCAGTATTTT | . | TRBJ2-3 | TRBV30
CASSHPTGLHNSPLHF | TGTGCCAGCAGCCACCCTACGGGACTTCATAATTCACCCCTCCACTTT | . | TRBJ1-6 | TRBV5-6
CASSQGGQLYEQYF | TGCGCCAGCAGCCAAGGGGGACAACTTTACGAGCAGTACTTC | . | TRBJ2-7 | TRBV4-1
CASSADSSYEQYF | TGTGCCAGCAGCGCGGACTCCTCCTACGAGCAGTACTTC | . | TRBJ2-7 | TRBV9
CASSGIGGGTDTQYF | TGTGCCAGCAGCGGCATCGGGGGGGGCACAGATACGCAGTATTTT | TRBD2 | TRBJ2-3 | TRBV7-9
CASSITGNGNQPQHF | TGTGCCAGTAGTATCACAGGGAACGGCAATCAGCCCCAGCATTTT | . | TRBJ1-5 | TRBV19
CASSFPGTAQETQYF | TGTGCCAGCAGTTTCCCCGGGACTGCACAAGAGACCCAGTACTTC | . | TRBJ2-5 | TRBV28
CASSSRATDTQYF | TGTGCCAGTAGTAGCAGGGCCACAGATACGCAGTATTTT | . | TRBJ2-3 | TRBV19
CASSGLAGAGHEQYF | TGTGCCAGCAGCGGACTAGCGGGCGCCGGGCACGAGCAGTACTTC | TRBD2 | TRBJ2-7 | TRBV9
CASSVPTSGVNTGELFF | TGTGCCAGCAGCGTCCCGACTAGCGGAGTAAACACCGGGGAGCTGTTTTTT | TRBD2 | TRBJ2-2 | TRBV9
CASSDSNSRIYTF | TGTGCCAGCAGTGACTCGAACAGCCGGATCTACACCTTC | . | TRBJ1-2 | TRBV6-4
CASSLLRETQYF | TGTGCCAGCAGTTTATTGCGGGAGACCCAGTACTTC | . | TRBJ2-5 | TRBV28
CASSQENREGEQYF | TGCGCCAGCAGCCAAGAAAACAGGGAAGGCGAGCAGTACTTC | . | TRBJ2-7 | TRBV4-1
CASSPETGVLEQYF | TGTGCCAGCTCACCCGAAACAGGCGTCTTAGAGCAGTACTTC | . | TRBJ2-7 | TRBV18
CASSPGQRSYEQYF | TGCGCCAGCAGCCCAGGGCAACGGTCTTACGAGCAGTACTTC | . | TRBJ2-7 | TRBV5-1
CASSVGTSAAYEQYF | TGTGCCAGCAGCGTAGGGACTAGCGCGGCCTACGAGCAGTACTTC | TRBD2 | TRBJ2-7 | TRBV9
CAISARGADNQPQHF | TGTGCCATCAGTGCCCGGGGGGCGGATAATCAGCCCCAGCATTTT | . | TRBJ1-5 | TRBV10-3
CASGDRGPQPQHF | TGTGCCAGCGGAGACAGGGGGCCTCAGCCCCAGCATTTT | TRBD1 | TRBJ1-5 | TRBV6-1
CAWSDLGTGGYGYTF | TGTGCCTGGAGCGACTTAGGGACAGGAGGTTATGGCTACACCTTC | TRBD1 | TRBJ1-2 | TRBV30
CASSLRWTGLNEKLFF | TGTGCCAGCAGTTTACGGTGGACAGGCCTAAATGAAAAACTGTTTTTT | TRBD1 | TRBJ1-4 | TRBV27
CASSLFGYGTEAFF | TGTGCCAGCAGCTTGTTCGGGTACGGCACTGAAGCTTTCTTT | . | TRBJ1-1 | TRBV5-4
CASSSGRRDTEAFF | TGTGCCAGCAGCTCCGGAAGGAGAGACACTGAAGCTTTCTTT | . | TRBJ1-1 | TRBV13
CASSSWDSNSYEQYF | TGTGCCAGCAGCTCGTGGGACAGCAACTCCTACGAGCAGTACTTC | TRBD1 | TRBJ2-7 | TRBV7-9
CASSYRRADTQYF | TGTGCCAGCAGCTATCGGAGGGCAGATACGCAGTATTTT | . | TRBJ2-3 | TRBV13
CASSVDRGNTQYF | TGTGCCAGCAGTGTCGACAGGGGGAATACGCAGTATTTT | TRBD1 | TRBJ2-3 | TRBV6-4
CASSPRPRRPNTGELFF | TGTGCCAGCAGCCCCCGCCCCCGCAGGCCGAACACCGGGGAGCTGTTTTTT | . | TRBJ2-2 | TRBV7-6
CASSQTRAVNTEAFF | TGTGCCAGCAGCCAAACGAGGGCAGTGAACACTGAAGCTTTCTTT | . | TRBJ1-1 | TRBV4-2
CASSLSGGAYEQYF | TGTGCCAGCAGTTTATCAGGGGGAGCCTACGAGCAGTACTTC | TRBD1 | TRBJ2-7 | TRBV6-5
CASSSTGEAQHF | TGTGCCAGCAGCTCTACAGGGGAGGCCCAGCATTTT | TRBD1 | TRBJ1-5 | TRBV5-5
CASFFRQEYNSPLHF | TGTGCCAGCTTTTTCCGACAGGAATATAATTCACCCCTCCACTTT | . | TRBJ1-6 | TRBV2
CSVVSRNTEAFF | TGCAGCGTTGTGTCGCGGAACACTGAAGCTTTCTTT | . | TRBJ1-1 | TRBV29-1
CASSSGTLSYEQSF | TGCGCCAGCAGCAGCGGGACGCTAAGCTACGAGCAGTCCTTC | TRBD2 | TRBJ2-7 | TRBV5-1
CASSEEPRSYGYTF | TGTGCCAGCAGTGAAGAACCGCGGAGCTATGGCTACACCTTC | . | TRBJ1-2 | TRBV6-1
CASSVSNPSGTGELFF | TGTGCCAGCAGCGTGTCGAACCCGTCAGGGACCGGGGAGCTGTTTTTT | . | TRBJ2-2 | TRBV9